This T cell receptor beta chain was sequenced in a study of cytomegalovirus exposure and HLA in healthy donors. As for the study in general: The 110 or so validation repertoires used a platform that matched the one used for the 600 to 750 first-cohort repertoires, as a later analysis reported. Findings and caveats of the study: The tendency of first-cohort TCR clusters to co-occur in the 100 to 150 validation repertoires emerged from a later analysis. Cytomegalovirus association was listed for about 180 TCR beta chains.

Trimming removed 3 bases from V and 6 bases from J; junction bases left unmatched: 15. From germline, CDR1 is MDHEN and CDR2 SYDVKM. CDR3 size: 17 residues. TCRdb's copy holds only in-frame clones and misses some; the assay was immunoSEQ multiplex PCR. The table has about 130,000 clones, 94% seen once. About this clone itself: Its antigen is unknown.

The specimen sequenced was PBMCs. This TCR came from a man between 18 and 35 years old in good health and CMV-seropositive. The genes are TRBV28 and TRBJ2-7, with TRBD2 identical over 9 bases. CDR3 sequence (DNA): TGTGCCAGCAGTTTGAGACGCGATAGCGGGAGCTCGTTCGAGCAGTACTTC. Amino acid sequence: CASSLRRDSGSSFEQYF. Full variable domain (missing parts from reference TRBV28 and TRBJ2-7): DVKVTQSSRYLVKRTGEKVFLECVQDMDHENMFWYRQDPGLGLRLIYFSYDVKMKEKGDIPEGYSVSREKKERFSLILESASTNQTSMYLCASSLRRDSGSSFEQYFGPGTRLTVT.